The source of this TCR beta chain is a study of blood T cell repertoires in COVID-19. For the study at large: Collection of acute and convalescent COVID-19 samples took place in the United States, Italy and Spain. T cells, B-cell-depleted T cells, or PBMCs supplied cDNA or gDNA.

Methods used by the authors: Estimated nucleated cell counts came from reference gene primer amplification. Some clones are missing from TCRdb's copy, which holds only in-frame ones; the method was immunoSEQ multiplex PCR. Clone size and V and J calls were adopted from that table, with D and trimming inferred from the DNA. The repertoire holds around 200,000 clones, with approximately 86% as singletons. This clone has a single count. Trimming took off 5 bases at V and 4 bases at J, with 14 bases between the two ends. The CDR3 is 15 residues long. Germline lookup yields CDR1 SEHNR and CDR2 FQNEAQ (reference sequence).

The chain combines TRBV7-9 with TRBJ1-4; perhaps TRBD1 as D (5 bases). This sequence was found in a woman older than 75 with acute or convalescent COVID-19. Input material: peripheral blood. This chain's CDR3 is CASSRGKLGNEKLFF. CDR3 DNA: TGTGCCAGCAGCCGGGGGAAGCTGGGTAATGAAAAACTGTTTTTT.